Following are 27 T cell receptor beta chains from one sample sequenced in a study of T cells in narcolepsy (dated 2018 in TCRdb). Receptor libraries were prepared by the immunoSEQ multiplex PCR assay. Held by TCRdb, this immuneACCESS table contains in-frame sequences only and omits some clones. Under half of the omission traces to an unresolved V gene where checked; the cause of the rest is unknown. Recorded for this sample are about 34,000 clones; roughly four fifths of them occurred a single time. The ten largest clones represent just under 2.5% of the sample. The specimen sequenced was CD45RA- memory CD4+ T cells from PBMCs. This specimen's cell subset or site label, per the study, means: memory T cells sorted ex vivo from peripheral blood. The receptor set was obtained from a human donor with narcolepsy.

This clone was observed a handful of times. The CDR3 sequence is CASSQEVGGGEQYF. The CDR3, as DNA: TGTGCCAGCAGCCAAGAGGTGGGGGGGGGCGAGCAGTACTTC. The gene calls are TRBV4-2 and TRBJ2-7; 7 nucleotides match TRBD2. The CDR3 consists of 14 residues. The V gene end was trimmed by 0 bases and the J gene end by 6 bases; junction bases not matched to a gene: 5. Germline V gene data show CDR1 as LGHNA and CDR2 as YNFKEQ.

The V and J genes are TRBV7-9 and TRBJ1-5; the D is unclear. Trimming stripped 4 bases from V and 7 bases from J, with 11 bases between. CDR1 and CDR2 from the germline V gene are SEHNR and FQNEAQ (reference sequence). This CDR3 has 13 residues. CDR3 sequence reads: CASSSEGRQPQHF. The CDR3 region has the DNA TGTGCCAGCAGCTCGGAGGGCAGGCAGCCCCAGCATTTT.

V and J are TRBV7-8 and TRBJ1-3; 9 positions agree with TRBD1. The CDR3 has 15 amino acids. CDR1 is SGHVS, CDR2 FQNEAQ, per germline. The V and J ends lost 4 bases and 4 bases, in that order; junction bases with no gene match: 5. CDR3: CASSSQGTGGNTIYF. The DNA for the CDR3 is TGTGCCAGCAGCTCCCAGGGGACAGGGGGAAACACCATATATTTT.

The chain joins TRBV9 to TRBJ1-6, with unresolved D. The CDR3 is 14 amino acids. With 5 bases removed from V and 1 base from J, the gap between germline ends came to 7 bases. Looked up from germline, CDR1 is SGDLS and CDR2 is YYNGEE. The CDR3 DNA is TGTGCCAGCAGTGCAGGATCCTATAATTCACCCCTCCACTTT. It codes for CASSAGSYNSPLHF.

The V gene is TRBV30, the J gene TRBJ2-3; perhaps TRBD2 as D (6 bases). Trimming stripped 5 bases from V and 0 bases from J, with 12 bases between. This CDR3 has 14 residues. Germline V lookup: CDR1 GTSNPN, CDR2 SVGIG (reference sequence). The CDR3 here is CAWVLAASTDTQYF. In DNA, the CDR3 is TGTGCCTGGGTTTTAGCGGCTAGCACAGATACGCAGTATTTT.

CDR3 sequence reads: CASSLGEGVYEQYF. The CDR3 DNA is TGTGCCAGCAGCTTAGGGGAAGGGGTTTACGAGCAGTACTTC. The chain recombines TRBV7-6 with TRBJ2-7, with a weak D call TRBD1 (5 bases). The germline CDR1 and CDR2 sequences are SGHVS and FNYEAQ. Trimming removed 1 base at V and 4 bases at J, with 11 bases between. CDR3 length: 14 residues.

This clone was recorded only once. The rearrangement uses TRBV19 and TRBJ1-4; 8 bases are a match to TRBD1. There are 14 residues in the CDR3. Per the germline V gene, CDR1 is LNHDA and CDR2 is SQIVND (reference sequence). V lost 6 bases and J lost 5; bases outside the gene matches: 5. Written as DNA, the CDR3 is TGTGCCAGTAGCTCCCGGACAGGGAATGAAAAACTGTTTTTT. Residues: CASSSRTGNEKLFF.

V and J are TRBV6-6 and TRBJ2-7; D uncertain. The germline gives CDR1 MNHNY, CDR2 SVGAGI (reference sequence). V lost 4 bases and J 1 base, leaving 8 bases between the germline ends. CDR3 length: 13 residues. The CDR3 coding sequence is TGTGCCAGCAGTTTGGCGGATTCCTACGAGCAGTACTTC. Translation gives CASSLADSYEQYF.

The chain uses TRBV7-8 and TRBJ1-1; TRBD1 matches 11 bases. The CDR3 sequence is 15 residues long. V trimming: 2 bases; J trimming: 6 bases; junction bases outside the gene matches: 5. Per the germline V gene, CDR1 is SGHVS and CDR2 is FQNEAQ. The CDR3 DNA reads TGTGCCAGCAGCTTACGGGACAGGGGGAATTCTGAAGCTTTCTTT. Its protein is CASSLRDRGNSEAFF. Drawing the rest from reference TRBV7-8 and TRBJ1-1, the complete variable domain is GAGVSQSPRYKVAKRGQDVALRCDPISGHVSLFWYQQALGQGPEFLTYFQNEAQLDKSGLPSDRFFAERPEGSVSTLKIQRTQQEDSAVYLCASSLRDRGNSEAFFGQGTRLTVV.

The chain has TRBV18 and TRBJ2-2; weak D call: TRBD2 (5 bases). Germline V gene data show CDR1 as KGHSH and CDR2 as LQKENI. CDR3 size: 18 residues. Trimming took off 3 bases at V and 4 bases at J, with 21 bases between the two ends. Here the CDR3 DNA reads TGTGCCAGCTCACCCACCTATGGAGGCCAGAGCTCCACCGGGGAGCTGTTTTTT. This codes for CASSPTYGGQSSTGELFF. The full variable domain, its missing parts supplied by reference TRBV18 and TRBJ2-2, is NAGVMQNPRHLVRRRGQEARLRCSPMKGHSHVYWYRQLPEEGLKFMVYLQKENIIDESGMPKERFSAEFPKEGPSILRIQQVVRGDSAAYFCASSPTYGGQSSTGELFFGEGSRLTVL.

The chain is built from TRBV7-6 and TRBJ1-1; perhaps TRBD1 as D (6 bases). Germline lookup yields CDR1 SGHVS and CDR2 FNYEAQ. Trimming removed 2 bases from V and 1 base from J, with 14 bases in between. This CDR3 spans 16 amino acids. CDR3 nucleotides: TGTGCCAGCAGCTTACTCGGGGGGGGCCCGAACACTGAAGCTTTCTTT. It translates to CASSLLGGGPNTEAFF. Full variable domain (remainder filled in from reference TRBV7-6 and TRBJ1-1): GAGVSQSPRYKVTKRGQDVALRCDPISGHVSLYWYRQALGQGPEFLTYFNYEAQQDKSGLPNDRFSAERPEGSISTLTIQRTEQRDSAMYRCASSLLGGGPNTEAFFGQGTRLTVV.

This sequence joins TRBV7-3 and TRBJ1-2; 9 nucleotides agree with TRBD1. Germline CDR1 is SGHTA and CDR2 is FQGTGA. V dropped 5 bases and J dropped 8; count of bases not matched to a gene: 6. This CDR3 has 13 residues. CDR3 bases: TGTGCCAGCAGCCTTACAGGGGGCGAAGGCTACACCTTC. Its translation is CASSLTGGEGYTF.

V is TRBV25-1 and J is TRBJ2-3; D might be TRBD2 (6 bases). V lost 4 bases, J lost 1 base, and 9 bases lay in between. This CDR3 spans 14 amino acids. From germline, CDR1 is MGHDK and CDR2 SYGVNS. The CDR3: CASSVGGGTDTQYF. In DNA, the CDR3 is TGTGCCAGCAGTGTGGGGGGAGGCACAGATACGCAGTATTTT.

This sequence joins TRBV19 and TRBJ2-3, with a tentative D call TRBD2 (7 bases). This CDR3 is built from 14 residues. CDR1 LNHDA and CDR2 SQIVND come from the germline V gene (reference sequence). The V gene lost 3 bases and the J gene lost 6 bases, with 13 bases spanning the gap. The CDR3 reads CASSMRGGSDTQYF. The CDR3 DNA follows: TGTGCCAGTAGTATGAGGGGGGGCTCTGATACGCAGTATTTT.

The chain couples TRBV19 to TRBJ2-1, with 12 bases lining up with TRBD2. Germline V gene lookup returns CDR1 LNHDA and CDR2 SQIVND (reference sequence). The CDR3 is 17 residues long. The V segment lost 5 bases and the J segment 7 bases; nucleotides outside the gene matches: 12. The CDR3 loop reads CASSPPLAGGRSNEQFF. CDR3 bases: TGTGCCAGTAGTCCGCCTCTAGCGGGAGGGAGGTCGAATGAGCAGTTCTTC.

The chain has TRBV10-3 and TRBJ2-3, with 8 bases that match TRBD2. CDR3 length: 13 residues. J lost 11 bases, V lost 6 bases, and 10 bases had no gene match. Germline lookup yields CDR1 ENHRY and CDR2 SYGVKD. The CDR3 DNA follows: TGTGCCATCAGAGGGACTAGAGTTGTGGGGCAGTATTTT. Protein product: CAIRGTRVVGQYF.

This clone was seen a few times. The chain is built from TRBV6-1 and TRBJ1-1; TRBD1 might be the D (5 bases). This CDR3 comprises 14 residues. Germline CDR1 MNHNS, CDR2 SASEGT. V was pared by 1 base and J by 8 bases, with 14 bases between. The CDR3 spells CASSEVGGGIEAFF. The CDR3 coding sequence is TGTGCCAGCAGTGAAGTCGGGGGGGGGATAGAAGCTTTCTTT.

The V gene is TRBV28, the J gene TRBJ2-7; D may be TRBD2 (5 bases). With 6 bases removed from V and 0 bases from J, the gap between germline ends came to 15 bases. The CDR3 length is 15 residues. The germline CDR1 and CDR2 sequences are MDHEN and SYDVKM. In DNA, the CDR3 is TGTGCCAGCAGCACAGTGAGCGGATTCTCCTACGAGCAGTACTTC. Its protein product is CASSTVSGFSYEQYF.

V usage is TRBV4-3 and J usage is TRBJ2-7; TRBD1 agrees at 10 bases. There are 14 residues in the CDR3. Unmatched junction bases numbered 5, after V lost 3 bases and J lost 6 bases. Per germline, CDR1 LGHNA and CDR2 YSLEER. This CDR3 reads CASSQGQGQFEQYF. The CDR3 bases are TGCGCCAGCAGCCAGGGACAGGGGCAGTTCGAGCAGTACTTC.

CDR3 bases: TGTGCCAGTAGTTCCGACCGATTCACCTACGAGCAGTACTTC. Residues: CASSSDRFTYEQYF. This chain links TRBV19 with TRBJ2-7; D not certain. Deletions cut 5 bases from V and 2 bases from J, with 13 bases between. The CDR3 spans 14 residues. Looked up from germline, CDR1 is LNHDA and CDR2 is SQIVND (reference sequence). Full variable domain (rest looked up from reference TRBV19 and TRBJ2-7): DGGITQSPKYLFRKEGQNVTLSCEQNLNHDAMYWYRQDPGQGLRLIYYSQIVNDFQKGDIAEGYSVSREKKESFPLTVTSAQKNPTAFYLCASSSDRFTYEQYFGPGTRLTVT.

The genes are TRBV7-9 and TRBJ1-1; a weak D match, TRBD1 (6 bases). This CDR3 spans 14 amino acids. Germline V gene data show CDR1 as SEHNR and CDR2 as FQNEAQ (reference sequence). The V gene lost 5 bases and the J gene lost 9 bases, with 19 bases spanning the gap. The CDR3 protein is CASSPGQHRSQAFF. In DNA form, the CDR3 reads TGTGCCAGCAGCCCCGGACAGCACCGGTCGCAAGCTTTCTTT.

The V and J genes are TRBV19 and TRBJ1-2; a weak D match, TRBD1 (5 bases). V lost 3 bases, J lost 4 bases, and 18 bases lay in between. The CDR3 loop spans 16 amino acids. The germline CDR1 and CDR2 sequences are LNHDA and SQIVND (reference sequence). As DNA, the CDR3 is TGTGCCAGTAGTATGCCCCCTGGGGGGTCTGGCTATGGCTACACCTTC. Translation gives CASSMPPGGSGYGYTF.

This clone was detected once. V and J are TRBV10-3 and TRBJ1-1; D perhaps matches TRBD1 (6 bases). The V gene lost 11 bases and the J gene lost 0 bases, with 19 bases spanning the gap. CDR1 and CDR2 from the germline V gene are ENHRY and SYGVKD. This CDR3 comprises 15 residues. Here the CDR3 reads CAARSGGPMNTEAFF. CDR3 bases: TGTGCCGCCCGGTCGGGGGGCCCCATGAACACTGAAGCTTTCTTT.

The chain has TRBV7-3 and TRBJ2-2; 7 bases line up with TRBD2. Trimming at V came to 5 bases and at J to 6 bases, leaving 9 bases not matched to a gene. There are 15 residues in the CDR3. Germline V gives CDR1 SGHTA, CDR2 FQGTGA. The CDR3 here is CASSRRAGMAGELFF. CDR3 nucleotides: TGTGCCAGCAGCCGCAGAGCGGGAATGGCCGGGGAGCTGTTTTTT.

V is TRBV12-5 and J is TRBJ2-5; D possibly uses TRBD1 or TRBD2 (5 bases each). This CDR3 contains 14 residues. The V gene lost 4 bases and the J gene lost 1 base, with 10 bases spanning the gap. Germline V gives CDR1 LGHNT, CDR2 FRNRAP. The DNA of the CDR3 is TGTGCTAGTGGTTCCCCGGGACCCCAAGAGACCCAGTACTTC. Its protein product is CASGSPGPQETQYF.

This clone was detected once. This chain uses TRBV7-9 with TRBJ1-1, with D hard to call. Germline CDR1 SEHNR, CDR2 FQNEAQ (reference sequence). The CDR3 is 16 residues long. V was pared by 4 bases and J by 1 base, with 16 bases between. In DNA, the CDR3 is TGTGCCAGCAGCTCCACCTCCGGGAAGAAGAACACTGAAGCTTTCTTT. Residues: CASSSTSGKKNTEAFF.

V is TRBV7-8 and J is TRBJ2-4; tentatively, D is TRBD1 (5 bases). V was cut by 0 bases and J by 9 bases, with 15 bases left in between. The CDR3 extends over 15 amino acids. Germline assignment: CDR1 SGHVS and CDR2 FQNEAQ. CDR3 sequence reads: CASSLAREGIGIQYF. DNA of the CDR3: TGTGCCAGCAGCTTAGCCAGGGAAGGTATAGGCATTCAGTACTTC.